A single sample gave rise to the 22 T cell receptor beta chains below, sequenced in a study of shared clonotypes between healthy human individuals. CD45RO-negative, CCR7-selected cells formed the naive CD8 fraction, which excluded terminally differentiated effector memory CD45RA+ cells. Method: immunoSEQ multiplex PCR; TCRdb's copy keeps in-frame clones and lacks some. The table records roughly 650,000 clones, 96% of them present only once. Sequencing was done on a sample of naive CD8+ T cells sorted from blood. The source is a young woman in good health.

This rearrangement joins TRBV12-5 to TRBJ1-2; 12 bases are shared with TRBD1. With V trimmed by 4 bases and J by 4 bases, 7 bases remained unmatched. The CDR3 sequence is 16 residues long. Per the germline V gene, CDR1 is LGHNT and CDR2 is FRNRAP. CDR3 sequence (DNA): TGTGCTAGTGGTTCCCCCGGGACAGGGGGCTTCTATGGCTACACCTTC. Translating it yields CASGSPGTGGFYGYTF. The complete variable domain, with remaining parts taken from reference TRBV12-5 and TRBJ1-2, reads DARVTQTPRHKVTEMGQEVTMRCQPILGHNTVFWYRQTMMQGLELLAYFRNRAPLDDSGMPKDRFSAEMPDATLATLKIQPSEPRDSAVYFCASGSPGTGGFYGYTFGSGTRLTVV.

V and J are TRBV6-6 and TRBJ2-2; tentatively, D is TRBD1 (5 bases). V was clipped by 1 base and J by 6 bases, with 6 bases between them. The CDR3 is 13 amino acids. Germline V gene sequence: CDR1 MNHNY, CDR2 SVGAGI (reference sequence). CDR3 protein: CASSYWGSGELFF. The CDR3 region has the DNA TGTGCCAGCAGTTACTGGGGCTCCGGGGAGCTGTTTTTT.

The chain carries TRBV4-1 and TRBJ1-2; the D is unclear. V shed 4 bases and J shed 5 bases, with 20 bases lying between them. CDR3 length: 16 amino acids. Germline values: CDR1 MGHRA, CDR2 YSYEKL. The CDR3 sequence is CASSPGWTAAHYGYTF. The CDR3 bases are TGCGCCAGCAGCCCCGGGTGGACGGCGGCCCATTATGGCTACACCTTC.

This chain links TRBV27 with TRBJ2-7, with 7 bases fitting TRBD1. The CDR3 totals 14 residues. Germline assignment: CDR1 MNHEY and CDR2 SMNVEV (reference sequence). V dropped 10 bases and J dropped 5; count of bases not matched to a gene: 14. The CDR3 sequence: CATAVLGGSNEQYF. Here the CDR3 DNA reads TGTGCCACAGCAGTTCTAGGGGGCTCGAACGAGCAGTACTTC.

With regard to this clone: This sample includes further DNA sequences coding for the same CDR3. The gene calls are TRBV27 and TRBJ1-1, with D perhaps TRBD1 (5 bases). V was pared by 2 bases and J by 6 bases, with 7 bases between. Germline CDR1 MNHEY, CDR2 SMNVEV (reference sequence). CDR3 length: 12 residues. The CDR3, as DNA: TGTGCCAGCAGTTTAATAGGGGCTGAAGCTTTCTTT. Residues: CASSLIGAEAFF.

The chain carries TRBV29-1 and TRBJ2-7; possibly TRBD1 or TRBD2 for D (5 bases each). The V end lost 0 bases, the J end lost 5 bases, and 11 bases lay between the germline ends. The CDR3 length is 13 residues. CDR1 is SQVTM, CDR2 ANQGSEA, per germline. CDR3 amino acids: CSVEEEGSNEQYF. Here the CDR3 DNA reads TGCAGCGTTGAAGAAGAGGGGTCCAACGAGCAGTACTTC.

This rearrangement joins TRBV7-6 to TRBJ2-1, with D perhaps matching TRBD1 (6 bases). Trimming left V 2 bases short and J 7 bases short, with 15 bases between. Germline V gene data show CDR1 as SGHVS and CDR2 as FNYEAQ. The CDR3 extends over 15 amino acids. The CDR3 DNA follows: TGTGCCAGCAGCTTAAGCAGCAGGGGCAGGAATGAGCAGTTCTTC. Translation: CASSLSSRGRNEQFF.

There are a few counts of this clone. The rearrangement uses TRBV30 and TRBJ2-7; D remains ambiguous. This CDR3 spans 13 amino acids. V was shortened by 7 bases and J by 2 bases, with 15 bases between the two germline ends. Germline loops: CDR1 GTSNPN, CDR2 SVGIG (reference sequence). The DNA for the CDR3 is TGTGCCTACCACGGCCCCTTTCCCTACGAGCAGTACTTC. This encodes CAYHGPFPYEQYF.

The V call is TRBV9, the J call TRBJ2-1; the D gene is possibly TRBD2 (7 bases). Germline CDR1 and CDR2: SGDLS and YYNGEE. Trimming took off 0 bases at V and 9 bases at J, with 13 bases between the two ends. CDR3 length: 14 amino acids. The CDR3 spells CASSVEGGSGEQFF. In DNA, the CDR3 is TGTGCCAGCAGCGTAGAGGGGGGGTCCGGTGAGCAGTTCTTC.

This chain joins TRBV6-4 and TRBJ1-2, with D maybe TRBD1 (5 bases). CDR3 length: 13 residues. Between the trimmed V and J ends, which lost 6 bases and 4 bases, there was a span of 12 bases. The germline V gene has CDR1 MRHNA and CDR2 SNTAGT. The CDR3 here is CASSEGVGYGYTF. In DNA form, the CDR3 reads TGTGCCAGCAGCGAAGGGGTAGGCTATGGCTACACCTTC.

The chain links TRBV7-9 to TRBJ2-7; 7 nucleotides agree with TRBD2. The CDR3 has 14 amino acids. CDR1 is SEHNR, CDR2 FQNEAQ, per germline (reference sequence). The junction had 8 bases not matched to a gene; V was cut back by 3 bases and J by 6 bases. As DNA, the CDR3 is TGTGCCAGCAGCTTGGACGGGAGGATCTTCGAGCAGTACTTC. Its protein product is CASSLDGRIFEQYF. The whole variable domain, remainder taken from reference TRBV7-9 and TRBJ2-7, is DTGVSQNPRHKITKRGQNVTFRCDPISEHNRLYWYRQTLGQGPEFLTYFQNEAQLEKSRLLSDRFSAERPKGSFSTLEIQRTEQGDSAMYLCASSLDGRIFEQYFGPGTRLTVT.

This clone was counted once. The rearrangement joins TRBV28 to TRBJ1-3; unclear D gene. This CDR3 contains 12 residues. Germline V gene sequence: CDR1 MDHEN, CDR2 SYDVKM. Trimming stripped 7 bases from V and 4 bases from J, with 8 bases between. The CDR3 DNA reads TGTGCCAGCAACCCCGGAGGAAACACCATATATTTT. This encodes CASNPGGNTIYF.

This clone was seen a single time. The chain links TRBV11-2 to TRBJ2-2, with 9 bases lining up with TRBD1. V lost 8 bases and J lost 6; bases outside the gene matches: 4. From germline, CDR1 is SGHAT and CDR2 FQNNGV. The CDR3 consists of 13 residues. The CDR3 region is CASRGQGSGELFF. In nucleotides, the CDR3 is TGTGCCAGCCGGGGACAGGGATCCGGGGAGCTGTTTTTT.

The chain has TRBV28 and TRBJ2-2, with D possibly being TRBD2 (6 bases). The CDR3 is 14 amino acids. Germline V gives CDR1 MDHEN, CDR2 SYDVKM. Deletions cut 7 bases from V and 4 bases from J, with 13 bases between. The CDR3 sequence: CASIPPGATGELFF. CDR3 DNA: TGTGCCAGCATCCCCCCGGGAGCCACCGGGGAGCTGTTTTTT.

This chain joins TRBV28 and TRBJ2-7; TRBD1 agrees at 7 bases. The germline V gene encodes CDR1 MDHEN and CDR2 SYDVKM. CDR3 size: 15 residues. V trimming: 3 bases; J trimming: 1 base; junction bases outside the gene matches: 6. CDR3 sequence reads: CASSFRGGLSYEQYF. CDR3 DNA sequence: TGTGCCAGCAGTTTCAGAGGGGGCCTATCCTACGAGCAGTACTTC.

V gene TRBV6-1 combines with J gene TRBJ2-7; tentative D call: TRBD1 (5 bases). The CDR3 is made up of 12 amino acids. Trimming removed 8 bases at V and 3 bases at J, with 11 bases between. Germline V gene data show CDR1 as MNHNS and CDR2 as SASEGT. In DNA form, the CDR3 reads TGTGCCAGCGGGGCTGCCGTCTACGAGCAGTACTTC. It codes for CASGAAVYEQYF.

V usage is TRBV4-1 and J usage is TRBJ1-1, with D unclear. Trimming removed 1 base at V and 1 base at J, with 10 bases between. This CDR3 has 15 residues. Per germline, CDR1 MGHRA and CDR2 YSYEKL. The chain's CDR3 is CASSQVTDPNTEAFF. In DNA, the CDR3 is TGCGCCAGCAGCCAAGTAACGGATCCGAACACTGAAGCTTTCTTT.

DNA of the CDR3: TGTGCCAGCAGTCCTGGACTAGCGGCCTCCTACGAGCAGTACTTC. Protein product: CASSPGLAASYEQYF. This chain joins TRBV6-5 and TRBJ2-7, with 10 bases lining up with TRBD2. V gave up 5 bases and J gave up 0 bases; unmatched junction bases: 4. Per germline, CDR1 MNHEY and CDR2 SVGAGI. The CDR3 sequence is 15 residues long.

Here the CDR3 reads CASSSRLRGLTTDTQYF. CDR3 sequence (DNA): TGTGCCAGCAGCTCTCGTTTGAGGGGGCTTACCACAGATACGCAGTATTTT. V usage is TRBV7-8 and J usage is TRBJ2-3; 7 nucleotides align to TRBD1. The germline V gene encodes CDR1 SGHVS and CDR2 FQNEAQ. The V segment lost 4 bases and the J segment 2 bases; nucleotides outside the gene matches: 12. The CDR3 spans 17 residues.

The chain employs TRBV11-2 and TRBJ2-7; 7 bases are shared with TRBD2. The V segment lost 3 bases and the J segment 0 bases; nucleotides outside the gene matches: 14. Germline assignment: CDR1 SGHAT and CDR2 FQNNGV. The length of the CDR3 is 18 residues. The CDR3 nucleotides read TGTGCCAGCAGCTTCCCCCCGGGGAGGCTAGCGGCCTCCTACGAGCAGTACTTC. Translation gives CASSFPPGRLAASYEQYF.

This clone was observed once. The rearrangement links TRBV6-6 to TRBJ2-7; D unresolved. This CDR3 is 15 amino acids long. The germline V and J ends were trimmed by 0 bases and 2 bases, with 11 bases remaining between them. From germline, CDR1 is MNHNY and CDR2 SVGAGI (reference sequence). The CDR3 region is CASSYSAVHPYEQYF. The CDR3 nucleotides read TGTGCCAGCAGTTACTCGGCAGTCCACCCCTACGAGCAGTACTTC.

The rearrangement joins TRBV27 to TRBJ1-2; tentative D call: TRBD1 (5 bases). The CDR3 spans 16 residues. The V end was cut by 5 bases, the J end by 3 bases, with 19 bases between. Germline assignment: CDR1 MNHEY and CDR2 SMNVEV (reference sequence). Here the CDR3 DNA reads TGTGCCAGCAGTCTAAAACAAGGGACCGCAGACTATGGCTACACCTTC. Protein: CASSLKQGTADYGYTF.